A single TCR beta chain is shown here with its context. These data come from a study of PD-1 blockade in classical Hodgkin lymphoma. The germline V gene encodes CDR1 WSHSY and CDR2 SAAADI. V was pared by 7 bases and J by 7 bases, with 13 bases of the junction left unmatched. There are 15 residues in the CDR3. Here immunoSEQ multiplex PCR was the method, and the copy in TCRdb shows in-frame clones only, minus some. The sample contains 70,000 or so clones, just over 90% of which appear only once. All patients relapsed after autologous stem cell transplantation, and brentuximab vedotin exposure varied. This sample comprised peripheral blood mononuclear cells (PBMCs), obtained at baseline. V and J are TRBV10-2 and TRBJ1-5, with TRBD1 matching 7 bases. The clonotype comes from a human donor with classical Hodgkin lymphoma. As DNA, the CDR3 is TGCGCCAGCATGCGCCTAGGGGGCAACAACCAGCCCCAGCATTTT. Its protein is CASMRLGGNNQPQHF.